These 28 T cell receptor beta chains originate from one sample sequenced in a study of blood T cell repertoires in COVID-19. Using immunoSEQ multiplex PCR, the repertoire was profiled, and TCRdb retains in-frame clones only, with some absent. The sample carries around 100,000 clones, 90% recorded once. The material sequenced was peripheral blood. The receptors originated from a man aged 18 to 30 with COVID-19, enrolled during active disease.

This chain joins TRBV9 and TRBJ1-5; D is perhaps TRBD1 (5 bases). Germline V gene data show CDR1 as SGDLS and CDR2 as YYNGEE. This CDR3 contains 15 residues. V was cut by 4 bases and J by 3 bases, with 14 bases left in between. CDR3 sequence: CASSPRGAYNQPQHF. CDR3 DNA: TGTGCCAGCAGCCCCCGTGGGGCCTACAATCAGCCCCAGCATTTT.

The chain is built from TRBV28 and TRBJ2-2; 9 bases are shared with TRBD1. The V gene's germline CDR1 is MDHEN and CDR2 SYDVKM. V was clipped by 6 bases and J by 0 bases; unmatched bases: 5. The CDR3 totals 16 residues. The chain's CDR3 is CASSPWDRANTGELFF. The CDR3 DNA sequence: TGTGCCAGCAGCCCATGGGACAGGGCGAACACCGGGGAGCTGTTTTTT.

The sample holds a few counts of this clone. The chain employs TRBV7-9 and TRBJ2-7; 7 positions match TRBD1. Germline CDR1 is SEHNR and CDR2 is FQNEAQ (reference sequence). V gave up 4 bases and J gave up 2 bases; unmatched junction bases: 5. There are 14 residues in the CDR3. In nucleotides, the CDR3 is TGTGCCAGCAGCTCGATACAGGGGACCTACGAGCAGTACTTC. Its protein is CASSSIQGTYEQYF.

This CDR3 reads CAISADSYEQYF. In nucleotides, the CDR3 is TGTGCCATCAGCGCCGACAGCTACGAGCAGTACTTC. The V and J genes are TRBV10-3 and TRBJ2-7; D is perhaps TRBD1 (5 bases). This CDR3 has 12 amino acids. CDR1 is ENHRY, CDR2 SYGVKD, per germline. Trimming cost V 6 bases and J 3 bases, with 9 bases left between them.

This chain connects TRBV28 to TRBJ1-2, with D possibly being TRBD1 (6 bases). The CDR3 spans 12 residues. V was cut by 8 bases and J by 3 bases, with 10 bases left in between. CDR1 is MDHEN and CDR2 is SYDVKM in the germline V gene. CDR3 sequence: CASRDTYYGYTF. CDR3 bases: TGTGCCAGCCGGGACACATACTATGGCTACACCTTC.

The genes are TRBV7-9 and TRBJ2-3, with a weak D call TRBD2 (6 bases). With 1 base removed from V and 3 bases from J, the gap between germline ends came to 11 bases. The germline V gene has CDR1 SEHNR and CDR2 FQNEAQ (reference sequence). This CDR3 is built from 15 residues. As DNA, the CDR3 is TGTGCCAGCAGCTTAGGACTAGGAGGAACAGATACGCAGTATTTT. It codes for CASSLGLGGTDTQYF.

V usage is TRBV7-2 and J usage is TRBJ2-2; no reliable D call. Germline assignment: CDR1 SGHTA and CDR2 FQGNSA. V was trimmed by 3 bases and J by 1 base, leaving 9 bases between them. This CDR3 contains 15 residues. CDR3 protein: CASSLLVENTGELFF. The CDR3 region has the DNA TGTGCCAGCAGCTTGTTGGTAGAGAACACCGGGGAGCTGTTTTTT.

CDR3 residues: CASRGTSSYNEQFF. CDR3 DNA sequence: TGTGCCAGTAGGGGCACCAGCTCCTACAATGAGCAGTTCTTC. The V and J genes are TRBV19 and TRBJ2-1, with unresolved D. Germline CDR1 LNHDA, CDR2 SQIVND (reference sequence). The CDR3 is 14 residues long. The V and J ends lost 6 bases and 0 bases respectively, with 9 bases between them.

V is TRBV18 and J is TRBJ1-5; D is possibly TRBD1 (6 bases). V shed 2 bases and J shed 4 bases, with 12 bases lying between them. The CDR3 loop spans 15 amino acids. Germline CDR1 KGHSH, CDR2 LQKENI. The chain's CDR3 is CASSPVAGANQPQHF. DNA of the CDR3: TGTGCCAGCTCACCAGTGGCAGGGGCAAATCAGCCCCAGCATTTT.

As DNA, the CDR3 is TGTGCCATCAGTGCTCAGGGACTGAACACCGGGGAGCTGTTTTTT. This sequence encodes CAISAQGLNTGELFF. The chain has TRBV10-3 and TRBJ2-2, with D tentatively TRBD2 (6 bases). The CDR3 runs 15 residues. Trimming took 4 bases from V and 1 from J, leaving 10 bases between them. Per the germline V gene, CDR1 is ENHRY and CDR2 is SYGVKD.

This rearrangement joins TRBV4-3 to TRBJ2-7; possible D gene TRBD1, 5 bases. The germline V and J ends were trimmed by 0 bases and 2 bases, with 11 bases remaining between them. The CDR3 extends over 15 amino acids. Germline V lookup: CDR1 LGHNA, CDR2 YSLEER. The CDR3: CASSQEFQGPYEQYF. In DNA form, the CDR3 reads TGCGCCAGCAGCCAAGAATTTCAGGGCCCCTACGAGCAGTACTTC.

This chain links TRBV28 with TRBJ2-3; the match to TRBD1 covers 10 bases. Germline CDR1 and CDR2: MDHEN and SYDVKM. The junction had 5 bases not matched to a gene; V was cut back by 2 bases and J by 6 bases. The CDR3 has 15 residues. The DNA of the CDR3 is TGTGCCAGCAGTTTACCCGGGACAGGGGTGGATACGCAGTATTTT. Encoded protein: CASSLPGTGVDTQYF.

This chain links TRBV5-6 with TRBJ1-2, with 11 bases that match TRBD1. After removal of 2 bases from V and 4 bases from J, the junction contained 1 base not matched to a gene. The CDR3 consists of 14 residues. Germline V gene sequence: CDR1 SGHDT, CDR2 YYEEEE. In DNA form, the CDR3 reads TGTGCCAGCAGCTTAGGACAGGGGGCCTATGGCTACACCTTC. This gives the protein CASSLGQGAYGYTF.

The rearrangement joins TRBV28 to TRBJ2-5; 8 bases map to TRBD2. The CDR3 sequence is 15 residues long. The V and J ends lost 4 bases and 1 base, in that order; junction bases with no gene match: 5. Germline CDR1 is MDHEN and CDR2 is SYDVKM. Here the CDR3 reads CASSWAGGLQETQYF. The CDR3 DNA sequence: TGTGCCAGCAGTTGGGCGGGAGGACTCCAAGAGACCCAGTACTTC. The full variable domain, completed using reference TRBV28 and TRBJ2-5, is DVKVTQSSRYLVKRTGEKVFLECVQDMDHENMFWYRQDPGLGLRLIYFSYDVKMKEKGDIPEGYSVSREKKERFSLILESASTNQTSMYLCASSWAGGLQETQYFGPGTRLLVL.

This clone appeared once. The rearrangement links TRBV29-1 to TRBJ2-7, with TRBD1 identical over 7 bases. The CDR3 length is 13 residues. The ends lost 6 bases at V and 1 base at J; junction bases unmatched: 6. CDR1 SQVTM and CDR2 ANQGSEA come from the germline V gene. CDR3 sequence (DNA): TGCAGCGTAAGGGGACAGAAATCCTACGAGCAGTACTTC. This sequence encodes CSVRGQKSYEQYF.

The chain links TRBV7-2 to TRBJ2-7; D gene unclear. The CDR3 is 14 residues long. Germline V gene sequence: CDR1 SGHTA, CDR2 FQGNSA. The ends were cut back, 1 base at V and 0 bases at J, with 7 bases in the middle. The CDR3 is CASSLDAASYEQYF. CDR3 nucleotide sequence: TGTGCCAGCAGCTTAGATGCGGCCTCCTACGAGCAGTACTTC.

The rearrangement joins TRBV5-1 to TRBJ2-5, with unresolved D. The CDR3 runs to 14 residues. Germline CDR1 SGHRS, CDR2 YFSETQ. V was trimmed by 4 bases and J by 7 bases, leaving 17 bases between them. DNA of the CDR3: TGCGCCAGCAGCCCCACCCCAATAACGGGGACCCAGTACTTC. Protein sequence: CASSPTPITGTQYF.

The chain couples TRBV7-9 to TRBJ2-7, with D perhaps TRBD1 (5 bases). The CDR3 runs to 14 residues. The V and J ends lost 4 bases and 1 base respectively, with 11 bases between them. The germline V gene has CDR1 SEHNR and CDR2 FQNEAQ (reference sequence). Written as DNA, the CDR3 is TGTGCCAGCAGCTGGGCTAAGGGGTCCTACGAGCAGTACTTC. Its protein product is CASSWAKGSYEQYF.

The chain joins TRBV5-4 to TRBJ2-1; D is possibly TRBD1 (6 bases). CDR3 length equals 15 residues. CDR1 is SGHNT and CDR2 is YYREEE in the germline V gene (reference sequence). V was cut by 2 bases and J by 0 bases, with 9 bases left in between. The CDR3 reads CASSLTGSSYNEQFF. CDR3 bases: TGTGCCAGCAGCTTAACAGGGAGCTCCTACAATGAGCAGTTCTTC.

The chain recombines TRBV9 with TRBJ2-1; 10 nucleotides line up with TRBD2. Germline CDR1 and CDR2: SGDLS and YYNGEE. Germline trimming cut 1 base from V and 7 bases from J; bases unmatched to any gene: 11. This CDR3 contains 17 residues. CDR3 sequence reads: CASSVSPSGRGWNEQFF. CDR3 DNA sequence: TGTGCCAGCAGCGTAAGCCCTAGCGGGAGAGGGTGGAATGAGCAGTTCTTC.

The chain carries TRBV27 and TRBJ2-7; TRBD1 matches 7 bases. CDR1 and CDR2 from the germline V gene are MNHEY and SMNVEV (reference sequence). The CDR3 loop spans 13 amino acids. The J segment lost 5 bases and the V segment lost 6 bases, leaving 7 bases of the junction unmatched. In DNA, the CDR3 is TGTGCCAGCAGGACAGGGTGGGGTGACGAGCAGTACTTC. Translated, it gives CASRTGWGDEQYF.

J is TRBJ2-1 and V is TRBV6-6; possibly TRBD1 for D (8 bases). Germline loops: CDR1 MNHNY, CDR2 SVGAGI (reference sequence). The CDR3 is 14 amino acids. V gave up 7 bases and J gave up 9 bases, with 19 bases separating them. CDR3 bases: TGTGCCAGCAAACAGGGGGACTGGGGGGGTGAGCAGTTCTTC. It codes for CASKQGDWGGEQFF.

CDR3 region: CASRRGGSIYNSPLHF. CDR3 sequence (DNA): TGTGCCAGTAGGAGGGGGGGCAGCATCTATAATTCACCCCTCCACTTT. The chain carries TRBV2 and TRBJ1-6; weak D call: TRBD1 (6 bases). Trimming shortened V by 9 bases and J by 3 bases, and 18 bases separated the two germline ends. Germline CDR1 SNHLY, CDR2 FYNNEI. The CDR3 contains 16 residues.

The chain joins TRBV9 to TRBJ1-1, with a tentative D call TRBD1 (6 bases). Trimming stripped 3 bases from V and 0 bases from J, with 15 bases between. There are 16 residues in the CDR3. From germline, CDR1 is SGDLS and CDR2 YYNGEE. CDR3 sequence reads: CASSGATGGMNTEAFF. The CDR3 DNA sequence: TGTGCCAGCAGCGGAGCGACAGGAGGCATGAACACTGAAGCTTTCTTT.

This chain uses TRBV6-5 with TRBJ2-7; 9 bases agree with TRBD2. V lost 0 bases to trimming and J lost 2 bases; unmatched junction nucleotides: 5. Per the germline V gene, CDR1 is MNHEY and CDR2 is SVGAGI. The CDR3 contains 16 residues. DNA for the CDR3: TGTGCCAGCAGTTACTCGCGGCTAGCGGGACCCTACGAGCAGTACTTC. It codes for CASSYSRLAGPYEQYF.

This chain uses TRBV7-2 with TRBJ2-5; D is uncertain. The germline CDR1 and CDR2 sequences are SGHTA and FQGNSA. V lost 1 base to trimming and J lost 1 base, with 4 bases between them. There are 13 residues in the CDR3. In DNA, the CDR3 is TGTGCCAGCAGCTTAGGGGCCCAAGAGACCCAGTACTTC. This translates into CASSLGAQETQYF.

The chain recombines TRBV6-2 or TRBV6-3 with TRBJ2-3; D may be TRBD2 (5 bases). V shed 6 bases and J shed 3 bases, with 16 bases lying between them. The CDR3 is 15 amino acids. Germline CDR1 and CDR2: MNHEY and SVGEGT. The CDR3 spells CASSDRDPQTDTQYF. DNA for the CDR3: TGTGCCAGCAGCGACCGGGATCCTCAGACAGATACGCAGTATTTT.

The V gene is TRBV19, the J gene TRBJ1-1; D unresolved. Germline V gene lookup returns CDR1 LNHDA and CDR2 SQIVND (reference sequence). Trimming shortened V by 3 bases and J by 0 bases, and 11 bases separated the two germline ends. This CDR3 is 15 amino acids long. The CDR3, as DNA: TGTGCCAGTAGTATTGGTATGAGTATGAACACTGAAGCTTTCTTT. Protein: CASSIGMSMNTEAFF.